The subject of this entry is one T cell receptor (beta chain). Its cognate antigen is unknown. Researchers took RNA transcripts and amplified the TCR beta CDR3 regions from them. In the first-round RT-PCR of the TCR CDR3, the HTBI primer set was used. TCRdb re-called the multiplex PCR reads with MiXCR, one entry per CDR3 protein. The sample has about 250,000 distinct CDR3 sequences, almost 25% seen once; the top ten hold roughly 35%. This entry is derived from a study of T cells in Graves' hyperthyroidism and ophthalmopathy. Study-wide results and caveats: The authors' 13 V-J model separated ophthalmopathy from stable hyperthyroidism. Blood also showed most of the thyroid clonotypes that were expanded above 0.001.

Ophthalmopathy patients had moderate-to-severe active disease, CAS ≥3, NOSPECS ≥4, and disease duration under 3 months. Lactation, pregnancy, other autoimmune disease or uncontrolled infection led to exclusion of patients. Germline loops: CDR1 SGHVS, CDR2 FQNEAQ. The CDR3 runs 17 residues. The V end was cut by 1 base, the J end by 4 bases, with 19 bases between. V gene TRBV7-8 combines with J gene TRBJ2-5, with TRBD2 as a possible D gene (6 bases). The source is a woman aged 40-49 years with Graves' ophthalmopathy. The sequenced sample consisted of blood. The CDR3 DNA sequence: TGTGCCAGCAGCTTAGGGCTACTGGCGGGAACCCCAGAGACCCAGTACTTC. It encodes CASSLGLLAGTPETQYF. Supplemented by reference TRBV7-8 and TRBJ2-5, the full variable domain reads GAGVSQSPRYKVAKRGQDVALRCDPISGHVSLFWYQQALGQGPEFLTYFQNEAQLDKSGLPSDRFFAERPEGSVSTLKIQRTQQEDSAVYLCASSLGLLAGTPETQYFGPGTRLLVL.